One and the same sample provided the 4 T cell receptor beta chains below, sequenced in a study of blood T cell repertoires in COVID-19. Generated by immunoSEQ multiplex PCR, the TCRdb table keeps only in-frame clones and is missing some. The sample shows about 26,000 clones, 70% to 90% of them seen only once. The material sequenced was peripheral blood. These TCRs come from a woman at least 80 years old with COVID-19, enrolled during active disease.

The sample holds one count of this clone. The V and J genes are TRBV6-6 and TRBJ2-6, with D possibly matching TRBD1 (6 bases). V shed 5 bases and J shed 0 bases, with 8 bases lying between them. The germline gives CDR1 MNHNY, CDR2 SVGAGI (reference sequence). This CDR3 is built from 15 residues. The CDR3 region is CASSQGGSGANVLTF. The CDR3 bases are TGTGCCAGCAGTCAAGGGGGCTCTGGGGCCAACGTCCTGACTTTC.

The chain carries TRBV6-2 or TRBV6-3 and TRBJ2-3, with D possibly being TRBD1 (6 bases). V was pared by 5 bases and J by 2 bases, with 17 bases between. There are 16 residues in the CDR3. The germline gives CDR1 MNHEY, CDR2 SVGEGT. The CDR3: CASSDRDIKDTDTQYF. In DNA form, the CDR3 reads TGTGCCAGCAGTGACCGGGACATCAAAGACACAGATACGCAGTATTTT.

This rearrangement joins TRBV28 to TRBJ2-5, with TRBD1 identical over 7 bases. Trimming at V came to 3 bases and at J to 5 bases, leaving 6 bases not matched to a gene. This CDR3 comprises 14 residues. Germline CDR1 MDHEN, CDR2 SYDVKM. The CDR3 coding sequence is TGTGCCAGCAGTTTTGACAGGGTTTTGGAGACCCAGTACTTC. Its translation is CASSFDRVLETQYF.

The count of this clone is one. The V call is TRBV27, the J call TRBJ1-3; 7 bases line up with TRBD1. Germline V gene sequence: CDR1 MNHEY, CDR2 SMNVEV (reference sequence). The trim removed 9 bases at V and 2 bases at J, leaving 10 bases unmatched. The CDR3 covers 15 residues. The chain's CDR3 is CARKSTGVAGNTIYF. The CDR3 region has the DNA TGTGCCAGGAAAAGTACAGGGGTAGCTGGAAACACCATATATTTT.